Below, 10 T cell receptor beta chains from the same sample are listed, as sequenced in a study of blood T cell repertoires in COVID-19. TCRdb keeps only in-frame clones here, not all; method: immunoSEQ multiplex PCR. Of about 45,000 clones listed, approximately 92% were seen once; the top ten hold approximately 12%. Sequenced input: peripheral blood. The receptors were sampled from a human donor in a cohort sampled during active COVID-19.

This clone turned up a few times. The J gene is TRBJ1-5, the V gene TRBV2; 10 nucleotides line up with TRBD1. The CDR3 contains 15 residues. The germline V gene has CDR1 SNHLY and CDR2 FYNNEI. The trim removed 5 bases at V and 3 bases at J, leaving 4 bases unmatched. DNA of the CDR3: TGTGCCAGCAGTCCCGGGACAGGGGACAATCAGCCCCAGCATTTT. This translates into CASSPGTGDNQPQHF.

The chain has TRBV7-9 and TRBJ2-7, with 8 bases fitting TRBD2. The trim removed 1 base at V and 1 base at J, leaving 3 bases unmatched. CDR3 size: 15 residues. Germline values: CDR1 SEHNR, CDR2 FQNEAQ (reference sequence). CDR3 nucleotide sequence: TGTGCCAGCAGCTTAGAAGGCGGGGGGTCCTACGAGCAGTACTTC. Translating it yields CASSLEGGGSYEQYF.

V gene TRBV6-1 combines with J gene TRBJ1-6; D might be TRBD1 (5 bases). Germline-derived CDR1 and CDR2 are MNHNS and SASEGT. Between the trimmed V and J ends, which lost 1 base and 3 bases, there was a span of 7 bases. The CDR3 has 15 residues. This chain's CDR3 is CASSEGQIYNSPLHF. The CDR3 DNA is TGTGCCAGCAGTGAAGGACAGATCTATAATTCACCCCTCCACTTT.

The chain recombines TRBV3-1 (or the pseudogene TRBV3-2) with TRBJ1-4; a weak D match, TRBD1 (5 bases). Trimming took 3 bases from V and 3 from J, leaving 14 bases between them. The CDR3 loop spans 16 amino acids. Germline V gene data show CDR1 as LGHDT and CDR2 as YNNKEL (reference sequence). The CDR3 nucleotides are TGTGCCAGCAGCCATCGGTCGGGGGGACCTAATGAAAAACTGTTTTTT. This sequence encodes CASSHRSGGPNEKLFF.

This rearrangement joins TRBV7-9 to TRBJ1-1; D remains ambiguous. Germline CDR1 and CDR2: SEHNR and FQNEAQ (reference sequence). The V and J ends lost 5 bases and 3 bases respectively, with 7 bases between them. There are 12 residues in the CDR3. CDR3: CASSPRDTEAFF. CDR3 in DNA: TGTGCCAGCAGCCCCCGGGACACTGAAGCTTTCTTT.

The chain joins TRBV7-2 to TRBJ2-7; 8 bases fit TRBD2. Per the germline V gene, CDR1 is SGHTA and CDR2 is FQGNSA. The CDR3 spans 15 residues. Losses at the gene ends were 5 bases for V and 2 bases for J; bases not matched to a gene: 8. For the CDR3, the DNA is TGTGCCAGCAGCGCCACTAGCGGTTACACCTACGAGCAGTACTTC. The encoded protein is CASSATSGYTYEQYF.

This clone was found once. The CDR3 nucleotides read TGTGCCAGCAGTTACTACAGGGGGCTAGGCAATCAGCCCCAGCATTTT. Translated: CASSYYRGLGNQPQHF. The V call is TRBV28, the J call TRBJ1-5; the match to TRBD1 covers 9 bases. This CDR3 contains 16 residues. Germline values: CDR1 MDHEN, CDR2 SYDVKM. V lost 4 bases, J lost 2 bases, and 6 bases stayed unmatched.

The gene calls are TRBV9 and TRBJ1-1; a possible D gene is TRBD1 (5 bases). CDR1 is SGDLS and CDR2 is YYNGEE in the germline V gene. This CDR3 is built from 14 residues. V was clipped by 3 bases and J by 4 bases, with 13 bases between them. This chain's CDR3 is CASSAGGWSTEAFF. CDR3 DNA: TGTGCCAGCAGCGCGGGGGGGTGGAGCACTGAAGCTTTCTTT.

The chain employs TRBV18 and TRBJ1-6, with 8 bases identical to TRBD1. CDR3 size: 16 residues. Germline values: CDR1 KGHSH, CDR2 LQKENI. The V segment lost 3 bases and the J segment 10 bases; nucleotides outside the gene matches: 11. The CDR3 sequence is CASSPVSDRGESPLHF. DNA of the CDR3: TGTGCCAGCTCACCCGTAAGCGACAGGGGAGAGTCACCCCTCCACTTT.

This clone was counted a few times. The V call is TRBV7-6, the J call TRBJ2-7; TRBD2 aligns across 8 bases. The V gene's germline CDR1 is SGHVS and CDR2 FNYEAQ. V shed 0 bases and J 6 bases; nucleotides not matched to a gene: 1. CDR3 length equals 13 residues. The CDR3: CASSLAAGGEQYF. In nucleotides, the CDR3 is TGTGCCAGCAGCTTAGCGGCGGGGGGCGAGCAGTACTTC.